The sequence of this T cell receptor beta chain was determined in a study of T cell responses to AZD1222 COVID-19 vaccine. A note on this clone: Its antigen is currently unknown.

The protocol was immunoSEQ multiplex PCR, while the TCRdb copy is restricted to in-frame clones and leaves out a portion. The sample holds roughly 67,000 clones, 80% to 85% seen once. V lost 5 bases to trimming and J lost 5 bases, with 12 bases between them. The CDR3 spans 13 residues. Germline V gives CDR1 SEHNR, CDR2 FQNEAQ (reference sequence). Study outcomes and limitations: White British ancestry dominated among donors, who included more females, and clonal diversity was possibly underestimated.

The sequence was obtained from an adult in good health. The chain combines TRBV7-9 with TRBJ1-2; tentative D call: TRBD1 (5 bases). The sample in question was peripheral blood, obtained on day 0 of AZD1222 vaccination. CDR3 DNA sequence: TGTGCCAGCAGCCTCGACAGTGTATATGGCTACACCTTC. Translation gives CASSLDSVYGYTF.